The next 20 T cell receptor beta chains were all read from a single sample in a study of blood T cell repertoires in COVID-19. Some clones are missing from TCRdb's copy, which holds only in-frame ones; the method was immunoSEQ multiplex PCR. The sample holds about 140,000 clones, 60% to 80% seen once. The sample comprised peripheral blood. The receptors here all came from a woman aged 50 to 65 with active or convalescent COVID-19.

The rearrangement joins TRBV25-1 to TRBJ2-1; a possible D gene is TRBD2 (6 bases). The length of the CDR3 is 15 residues. Trimming left V 1 base short and J 4 bases short, with 11 bases between. Germline assignment: CDR1 MGHDK and CDR2 SYGVNS. The CDR3: CASSEWGLIYNEQFF. The CDR3 DNA sequence: TGTGCCAGCAGTGAATGGGGACTCATTTACAATGAGCAGTTCTTC.

The chain carries TRBV4-3 and TRBJ1-4, with D possibly being TRBD1 (5 bases). Trimming stripped 0 bases from V and 7 bases from J, with 15 bases between. Germline V gene lookup returns CDR1 LGHNA and CDR2 YSLEER. This CDR3 is 16 amino acids long. CDR3 region: CASSQDPGRVTEKLFF. Here the CDR3 DNA reads TGCGCCAGCAGCCAAGATCCCGGCAGGGTTACTGAAAAACTGTTTTTT.

This chain connects TRBV7-2 to TRBJ2-2; TRBD2 aligns across 13 bases. Germline V gene lookup returns CDR1 SGHTA and CDR2 FQGNSA. J lost 4 bases, V lost 5 bases, and 4 bases had no gene match. This CDR3 has 16 residues. The CDR3 region is CASSLGLAGRTGELFF. In nucleotides, the CDR3 is TGTGCCAGCAGCCTGGGACTAGCGGGACGCACCGGGGAGCTGTTTTTT.

V usage is TRBV6-2 or TRBV6-3 and J usage is TRBJ1-1; D perhaps matches TRBD1 (6 bases). The CDR3 contains 15 residues. V shed 3 bases and J shed 4 bases, with 15 bases lying between them. CDR1 and CDR2 (germline): MNHEY, SVGEGT. CDR3: CASSYGQGQGTEAFF. CDR3 nucleotide sequence: TGTGCCAGCAGTTATGGTCAGGGGCAGGGCACTGAAGCTTTCTTT.

This clone was seen just once. This chain connects TRBV6-5 to TRBJ2-2, with D possibly TRBD2 on 6 matching bases. Germline V CDR1 and CDR2: MNHEY, SVGAGI. The CDR3 consists of 14 residues. Trimming pared 6 bases from V and 3 bases from J, leaving 11 bases between. CDR3 in DNA: TGTGCCAGCAGCAAGACTAGTTACACCGGGGAGCTGTTTTTT. Protein: CASSKTSYTGELFF.

V is TRBV6-1 and J is TRBJ2-7, with D tentatively TRBD2 (6 bases). Trimming removed 1 base at V and 1 base at J, with 11 bases between. The CDR3 length is 15 residues. In germline, CDR1 is MNHNS, CDR2 SASEGT. CDR3 nucleotides: TGTGCCAGCAGTGAAGGGCGGGGTCTTTCCTACGAGCAGTACTTC. Its translation: CASSEGRGLSYEQYF.

The rearrangement joins TRBV28 to TRBJ2-6; D gene ambiguous. V lost 6 bases to trimming and J lost 0 bases, with 6 bases between them. CDR3 length equals 14 residues. CDR1 MDHEN and CDR2 SYDVKM come from the germline V gene. The DNA for the CDR3 is TGTGCCAGCAGGGAGAGCTCTGGGGCCAACGTCCTGACTTTC. It encodes CASRESSGANVLTF.

The chain's CDR3 is CASILRELSYGYTF. CDR3 sequence (DNA): TGTGCCAGCATTCTCCGGGAGTTAAGCTATGGCTACACCTTC. The chain carries TRBV6-5 and TRBJ1-2; D uncertain. This CDR3 contains 14 residues. V gave up 7 bases and J gave up 4 bases, with 16 bases separating them. The V gene's germline CDR1 is MNHEY and CDR2 SVGAGI.

Turning to this clone: The same CDR3 arises from other DNA sequences in this sample as well. The gene calls are TRBV4-2 and TRBJ2-2, with 10 bases identical to TRBD2. V dropped 4 bases and J dropped 4; count of bases not matched to a gene: 3. Germline V gene data show CDR1 as LGHNA and CDR2 as YNFKEQ. The CDR3 sequence is 15 residues long. The CDR3 nucleotides read TGTGCCAGCAGCCCCTTAGCGGGGGGCACCGGGGAGCTGTTTTTT. Translation gives CASSPLAGGTGELFF.

The chain is built from TRBV6-5 and TRBJ1-2, with D maybe TRBD1 (5 bases). V gave up 7 bases and J gave up 4 bases, with 13 bases separating them. Germline-derived CDR1 and CDR2 are MNHEY and SVGAGI. The CDR3 contains 13 residues. As DNA, the CDR3 is TGTGCCAGCACCCGCGCAGGGCGCTATGGCTACACCTTC. Its protein is CASTRAGRYGYTF.

The V and J genes are TRBV7-8 and TRBJ2-2; possibly TRBD2 for D (6 bases). V dropped 4 bases and J dropped 0 bases, with 9 bases sitting between them. Germline values: CDR1 SGHVS, CDR2 FQNEAQ. This CDR3 spans 15 amino acids. As DNA, the CDR3 is TGTGCCAGCAGCTCGGGACTTACGAACACCGGGGAGCTGTTTTTT. This encodes CASSSGLTNTGELFF.

V and J are TRBV4-2 and TRBJ1-4; a weak D match, TRBD1 (5 bases). Germline V gene sequence: CDR1 LGHNA, CDR2 YNFKEQ. This CDR3 is built from 13 residues. V gave up 0 bases and J gave up 12 bases, with 11 bases separating them. The CDR3 region has the DNA TGTGCCAGCAGCCAAGAAACCGGGGGTGAACTGTTTTTT. It yields the protein CASSQETGGELFF.

DNA for the CDR3: TGTGCCTGGAGTGTCGGTGGGCGGGTGAACTATGGCTACACCTTC. Translated, it gives CAWSVGGRVNYGYTF. The rearrangement links TRBV30 to TRBJ1-2; D is unclear. CDR1 is GTSNPN, CDR2 SVGIG, per germline (reference sequence). This CDR3 is built from 15 residues. Between the trimmed V and J ends, which lost 0 bases and 2 bases, there was a span of 13 bases. The full variable domain, rest sourced from reference TRBV30 and TRBJ1-2, is SQTIHQWPATLVQPVGSPLSLECTVEGTSNPNLYWYRQAAGRGLQLLFYSVGIGQISSEVPQNLSASRPQDRQFILSSKKLLLSDSGFYLCAWSVGGRVNYGYTFGSGTRLTVV.

V gene TRBV18 combines with J gene TRBJ1-4; D perhaps matches TRBD1 (5 bases). Trimming cost V 2 bases and J 0 bases, with 7 bases left between them. This CDR3 spans 15 amino acids. Germline V gene lookup returns CDR1 KGHSH and CDR2 LQKENI. The chain's CDR3 is CASSPVTATNEKLFF. Written as DNA, the CDR3 is TGTGCCAGCTCACCAGTGACAGCAACTAATGAAAAACTGTTTTTT.

The gene calls are TRBV3-1 (or the pseudogene TRBV3-2) and TRBJ1-5; D may be TRBD1 (6 bases). From germline, CDR1 is LGHDT and CDR2 YNNKEL (reference sequence). This CDR3 contains 14 residues. V lost 5 bases to trimming and J lost 1 base, with 9 bases between them. The CDR3 spells CASSTGMSNQPQHF. The CDR3 DNA sequence: TGTGCCAGCAGCACAGGGATGAGCAATCAGCCCCAGCATTTT.

The genes are TRBV3-1 (or the pseudogene TRBV3-2) and TRBJ1-5, with 9 bases aligning to TRBD1. The CDR3 loop spans 15 amino acids. The ends lost 6 bases at V and 6 bases at J; junction bases unmatched: 9. Germline CDR1 is LGHDT and CDR2 is YNNKEL (reference sequence). The CDR3 region has the DNA TGTGCCAGCAGTTCCGGGACAGGGCTTTGTCAGCCCCAGCATTTT. Translated: CASSSGTGLCQPQHF.

This rearrangement joins TRBV13 to TRBJ2-4; tentative D call: TRBD1 (8 bases). In germline, CDR1 is PRHDT, CDR2 FYEKMQ (reference sequence). The CDR3 loop spans 19 amino acids. Deletions cut 5 bases from V and 0 bases from J, with 23 bases between. The CDR3 region has the DNA TGTGCCAGCAGCAGTCGGACAGGGAGGGCCACGTTAGCCAAAAACATTCAGTACTTC. Protein sequence: CASSSRTGRATLAKNIQYF.

This chain joins TRBV19 and TRBJ1-6, with a weak D call TRBD1 (5 bases). With 10 bases removed from V and 8 bases from J, the gap between germline ends came to 15 bases. This CDR3 is built from 13 residues. Germline-derived CDR1 and CDR2 are LNHDA and SQIVND (reference sequence). The CDR3 sequence is CATWGGDHSPLHF. The CDR3 DNA reads as TGTGCCACCTGGGGGGGGGATCATTCACCCCTCCACTTT.

J is TRBJ2-5 and V is TRBV3-1 (or the pseudogene TRBV3-2); 7 positions agree with TRBD2. The CDR3 spans 16 residues. Trimming at V came to 1 base and at J to 1 base, leaving 6 bases not matched to a gene. The germline gives CDR1 LGHDT, CDR2 YNNKEL (reference sequence). CDR3 sequence reads: CASSQGVGGGQETQYF. The CDR3 DNA reads TGTGCCAGCAGCCAAGGAGTTGGGGGGGGCCAAGAGACCCAGTACTTC.

The chain has TRBV5-1 and TRBJ2-1; 9 nucleotides agree with TRBD2. Germline V gives CDR1 SGHRS, CDR2 YFSETQ. The CDR3 length is 20 residues. Trimming cost V 4 bases and J 7 bases; bases outside gene matches: 24. CDR3: CASSMAGTGDPGLAVNEQFF. The CDR3, as DNA: TGCGCCAGCAGCATGGCCGGGACGGGTGATCCGGGACTAGCAGTAAATGAGCAGTTCTTC.